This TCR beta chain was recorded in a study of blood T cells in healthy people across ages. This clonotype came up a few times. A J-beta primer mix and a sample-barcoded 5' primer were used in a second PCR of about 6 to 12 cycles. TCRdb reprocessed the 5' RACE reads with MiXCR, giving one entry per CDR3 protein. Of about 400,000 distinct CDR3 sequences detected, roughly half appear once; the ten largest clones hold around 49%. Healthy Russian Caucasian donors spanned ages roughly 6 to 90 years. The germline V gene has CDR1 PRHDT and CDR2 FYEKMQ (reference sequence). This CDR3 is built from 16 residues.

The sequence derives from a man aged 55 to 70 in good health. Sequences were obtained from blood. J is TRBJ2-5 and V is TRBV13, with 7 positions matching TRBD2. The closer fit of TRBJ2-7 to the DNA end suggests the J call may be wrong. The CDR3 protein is CASSPSVSGMSYEQYF. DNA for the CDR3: TGTGCCAGCAGCCCATCGGTCAGCGGGATGTCCTACGAGCAGTACTTC.